These T cell receptor beta chains were read from a single sample in a study of spatial heterogeneity in lung cancer. TCRdb redid the calling of the 5' RACE reads with MiXCR, one entry per CDR3 protein. The sample carries tens of thousands of distinct CDR3 sequences, approximately 5.1% recorded once. Here the sequenced sample was PBMCs, taken at follow-up. Source of these receptors: a female donor with early-stage non-small cell lung cancer. CDR3s include the opening cysteine and the closing phenylalanine or tryptophan. The order of the fields is J gene, V gene, CDR3 length, CDR3 protein.

J gene: TRBJ2-2
V gene: TRBV4-3
CDR3 length: 17
CDR3 protein: CASSQDYGMANTGELFF

J gene: TRBJ1-2
V gene: TRBV5-5
CDR3 length: 15
CDR3 protein: CASSLRQGADYGYTF

J gene: TRBJ1-1
V gene: TRBV19
CDR3 length: 14
CDR3 protein: CASSSGQVPTEAFF

J gene: TRBJ2-2
V gene: TRBV29-1
CDR3 length: 12
CDR3 protein: CSVKSNTGELFF

J gene: TRBJ1-6
V gene: TRBV7-2
CDR3 length: 17
CDR3 protein: CASTNPGGQSYNSPLHF

J gene: TRBJ2-3
V gene: TRBV2
CDR3 length: 15
CDR3 protein: CASSSGTSGSQGQYF

J gene: TRBJ2-2
V gene: TRBV27
CDR3 length: 14
CDR3 protein: CASKEGANTGELFF

J gene: TRBJ2-3
V gene: TRBV2
CDR3 length: 15
CDR3 protein: CASSDASGGSDTQYF

J gene: TRBJ2-1
V gene: TRBV7-8
CDR3 length: 17
CDR3 protein: CASSLESEAGGRYEQFF

J gene: TRBJ2-7
V gene: TRBV6-2/TRBV6-3
CDR3 length: 16
CDR3 protein: CASSRIRTGGSYEQYF

J gene: TRBJ1-1
V gene: TRBV3-1
CDR3 length: 12
CDR3 protein: CASSQEGREAFF

J gene: TRBJ2-4
V gene: TRBV7-7
CDR3 length: 11
CDR3 protein: CASSLENIQYF

J gene: TRBJ2-1
V gene: TRBV7-3
CDR3 length: 15
CDR3 protein: CASSSPGQGIDEQFF

J gene: TRBJ1-2
V gene: TRBV5-6
CDR3 length: 12
CDR3 protein: CASSPRVDGYTF

J gene: TRBJ2-7
V gene: TRBV11-2
CDR3 length: 13
CDR3 protein: CASSLGGNYEQYF

J gene: TRBJ2-1
V gene: TRBV9
CDR3 length: 14
CDR3 protein: CASSVVGSVNEQFF

J gene: TRBJ2-6
V gene: TRBV27
CDR3 length: 16
CDR3 protein: CASGGQVPSGANVLTF

J gene: TRBJ2-2
V gene: TRBV19
CDR3 length: 15
CDR3 protein: CASSPGTSVAGELFF

J gene: TRBJ1-5
V gene: TRBV6-1
CDR3 length: 15
CDR3 protein: CASSEGQGNDQPQHF

J gene: TRBJ1-6
V gene: TRBV11-2
CDR3 length: 15
CDR3 protein: CASSKTGADNSPLHF

J gene: TRBJ2-1
V gene: TRBV28
CDR3 length: 15
CDR3 protein: CASSTGTSAANEQFF

J gene: TRBJ2-5
V gene: TRBV12-3/TRBV12-4
CDR3 length: 13
CDR3 protein: CASGTGTGGTQYF

J gene: TRBJ2-1
V gene: TRBV20-1
CDR3 length: 14
CDR3 protein: CSARAGGGENEQFF

J gene: TRBJ2-2
V gene: TRBV5-4
CDR3 length: 15
CDR3 protein: CASSLASGGTGELFF

J gene: TRBJ2-3
V gene: TRBV7-9
CDR3 length: 17
CDR3 protein: CASSPSWTSGGHRQLYF

J gene: TRBJ2-7
V gene: TRBV29-1
CDR3 length: 13
CDR3 protein: CSVTLASSYEQYF

J gene: TRBJ2-7
V gene: TRBV18
CDR3 length: 15
CDR3 protein: CASSPLTASGDEQYF

J gene: TRBJ1-1
V gene: TRBV10-2
CDR3 length: 15
CDR3 protein: CASSEPGTGYTEAFF